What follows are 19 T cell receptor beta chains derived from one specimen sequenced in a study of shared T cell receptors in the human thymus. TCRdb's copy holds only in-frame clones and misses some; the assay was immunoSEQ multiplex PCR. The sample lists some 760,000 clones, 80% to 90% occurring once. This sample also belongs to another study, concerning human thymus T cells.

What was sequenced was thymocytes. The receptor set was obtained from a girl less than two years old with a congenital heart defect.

CDR3 coding DNA: TGTGCCAGCAGCTTGGAAGGGTTGAGGACAGGTATAGACACCGGGGAGCTGTTTTTT. This translates into CASSLEGLRTGIDTGELFF. This chain connects TRBV5-8 to TRBJ2-2; 7 bases agree with TRBD1. This CDR3 is built from 19 residues. Trimming took 0 bases from V and 3 from J; bases not matched to a gene: 14. Germline V gene data show CDR1 as SGHTS and CDR2 as YDEGEE.

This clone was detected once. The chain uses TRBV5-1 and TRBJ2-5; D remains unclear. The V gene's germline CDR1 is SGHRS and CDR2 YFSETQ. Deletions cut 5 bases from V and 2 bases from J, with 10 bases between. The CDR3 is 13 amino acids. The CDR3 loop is CASSAVTQETQYF. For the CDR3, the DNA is TGCGCCAGCAGTGCGGTGACTCAAGAGACCCAGTACTTC.

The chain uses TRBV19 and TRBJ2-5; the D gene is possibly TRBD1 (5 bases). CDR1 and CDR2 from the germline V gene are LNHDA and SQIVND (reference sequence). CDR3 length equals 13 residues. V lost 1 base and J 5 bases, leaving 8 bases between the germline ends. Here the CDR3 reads CASSIVGLETQYF. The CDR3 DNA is TGTGCCAGTAGTATAGTGGGGCTGGAGACCCAGTACTTC. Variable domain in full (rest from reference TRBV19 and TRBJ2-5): DGGITQSPKYLFRKEGQNVTLSCEQNLNHDAMYWYRQDPGQGLRLIYYSQIVNDFQKGDIAEGYSVSREKKESFPLTVTSAQKNPTAFYLCASSIVGLETQYFGPGTRLLVL.

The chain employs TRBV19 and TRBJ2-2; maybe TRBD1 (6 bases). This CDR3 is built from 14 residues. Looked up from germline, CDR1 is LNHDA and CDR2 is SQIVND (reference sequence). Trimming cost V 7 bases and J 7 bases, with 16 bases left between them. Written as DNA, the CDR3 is TGTGCCAGTATCCCCCACAGGGCTAACGGGGAGCTGTTTTTT. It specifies CASIPHRANGELFF.

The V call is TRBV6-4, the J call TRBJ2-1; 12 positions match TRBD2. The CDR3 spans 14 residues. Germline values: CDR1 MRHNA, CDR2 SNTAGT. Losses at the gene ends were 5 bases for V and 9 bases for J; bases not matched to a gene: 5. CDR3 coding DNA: TGTGCCAGCAGTAGGACTAGCGGGGTAGGTGAGCAGTTCTTC. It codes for CASSRTSGVGEQFF.

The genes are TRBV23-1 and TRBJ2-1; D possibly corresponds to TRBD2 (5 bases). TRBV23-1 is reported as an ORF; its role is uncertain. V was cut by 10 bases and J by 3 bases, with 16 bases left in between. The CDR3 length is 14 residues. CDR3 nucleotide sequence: TGCGCCAACCCATGTCCTCGGGACTACAATGAGCAGTTCTTC. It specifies CANPCPRDYNEQFF.

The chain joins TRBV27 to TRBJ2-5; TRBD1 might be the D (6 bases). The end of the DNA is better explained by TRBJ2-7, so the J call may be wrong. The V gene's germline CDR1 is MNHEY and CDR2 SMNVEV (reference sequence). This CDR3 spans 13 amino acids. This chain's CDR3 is CASSLDSSYEQYF. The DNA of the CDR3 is TGTGCCAGCAGTTTGGACAGCTCCTACGAGCAGTACTTC.

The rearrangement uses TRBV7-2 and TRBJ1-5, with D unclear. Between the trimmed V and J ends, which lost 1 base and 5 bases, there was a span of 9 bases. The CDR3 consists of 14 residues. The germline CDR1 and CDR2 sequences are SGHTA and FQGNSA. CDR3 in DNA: TGTGCCAGCAGCTTAGGTGTCATAGATCAGCCCCAGCATTTT. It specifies CASSLGVIDQPQHF.

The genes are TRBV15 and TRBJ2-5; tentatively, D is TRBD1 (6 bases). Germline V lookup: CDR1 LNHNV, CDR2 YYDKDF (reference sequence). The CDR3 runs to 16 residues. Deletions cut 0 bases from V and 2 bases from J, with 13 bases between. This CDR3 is CATSRDTATGQETQYF. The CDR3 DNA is TGTGCCACCAGCAGAGACACCGCGACAGGACAAGAGACCCAGTACTTC. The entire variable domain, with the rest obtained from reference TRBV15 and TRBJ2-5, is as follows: DAMVIQNPRYQVTQFGKPVTLSCSQTLNHNVMYWYQQKSSQAPKLLFHYYDKDFNNEADTPDNFQSRRPNTSFCFLDIRSPGLGDTAMYLCATSRDTATGQETQYFGPGTRLLVL.

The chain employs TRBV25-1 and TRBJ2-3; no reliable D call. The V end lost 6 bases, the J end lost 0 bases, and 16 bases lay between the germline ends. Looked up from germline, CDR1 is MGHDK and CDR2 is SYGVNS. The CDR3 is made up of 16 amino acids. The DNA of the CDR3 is TGTGCCAGCAGCCTCAGGCAGAGACCTAGCACAGATACGCAGTATTTT. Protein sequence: CASSLRQRPSTDTQYF.

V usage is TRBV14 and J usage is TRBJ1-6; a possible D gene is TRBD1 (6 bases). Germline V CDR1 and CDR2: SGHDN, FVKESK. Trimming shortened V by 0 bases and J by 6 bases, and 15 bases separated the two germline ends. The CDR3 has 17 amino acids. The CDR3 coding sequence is TGTGCCAGCAGCCAAGACCACGGACAGAGTCGTAATTCACCCCTCCACTTT. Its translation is CASSQDHGQSRNSPLHF.

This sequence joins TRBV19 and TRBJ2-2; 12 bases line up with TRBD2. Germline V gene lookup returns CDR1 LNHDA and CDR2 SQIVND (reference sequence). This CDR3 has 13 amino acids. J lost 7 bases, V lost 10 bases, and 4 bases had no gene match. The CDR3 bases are TGTGCCACTAGCGGGGGGGCTAGCGGGGAGCTGTTTTTT. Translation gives CATSGGASGELFF.

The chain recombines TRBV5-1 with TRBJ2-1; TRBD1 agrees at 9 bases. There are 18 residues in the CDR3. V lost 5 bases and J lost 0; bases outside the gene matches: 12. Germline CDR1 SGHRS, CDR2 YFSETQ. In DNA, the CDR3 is TGCGCCAGCAGGCCCGGGACAGGGTCCCTTTCCTCCTACAATGAGCAGTTCTTC. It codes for CASRPGTGSLSSYNEQFF.

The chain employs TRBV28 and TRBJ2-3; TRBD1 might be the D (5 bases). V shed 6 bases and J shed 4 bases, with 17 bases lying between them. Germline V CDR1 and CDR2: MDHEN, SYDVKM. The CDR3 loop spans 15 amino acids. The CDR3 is CASSRLGRGADTQYF. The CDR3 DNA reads TGTGCCAGCAGCCGCTTGGGTAGGGGCGCAGATACGCAGTATTTT.

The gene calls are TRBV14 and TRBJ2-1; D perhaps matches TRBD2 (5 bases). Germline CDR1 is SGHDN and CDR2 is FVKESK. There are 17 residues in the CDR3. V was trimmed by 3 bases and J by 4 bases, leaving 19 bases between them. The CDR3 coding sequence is TGTGCCAGCAGCCAGGGAGTGGAACTAGTGAATTACAATGAGCAGTTCTTC. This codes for CASSQGVELVNYNEQFF.

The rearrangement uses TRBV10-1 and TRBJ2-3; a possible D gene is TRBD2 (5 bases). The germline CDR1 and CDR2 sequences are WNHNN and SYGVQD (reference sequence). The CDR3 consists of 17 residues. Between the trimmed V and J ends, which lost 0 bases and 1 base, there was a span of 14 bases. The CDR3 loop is CASSESSGWPRTDTQYF. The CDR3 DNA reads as TGCGCCAGCAGTGAGTCGTCGGGGTGGCCCCGCACAGATACGCAGTATTTT.

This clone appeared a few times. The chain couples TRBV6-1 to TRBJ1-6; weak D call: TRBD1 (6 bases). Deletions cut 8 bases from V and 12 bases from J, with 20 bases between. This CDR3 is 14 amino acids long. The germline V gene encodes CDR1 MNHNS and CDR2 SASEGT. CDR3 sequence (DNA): TGTGCCAGCGGACGTACAGGGAGATTAGGACCCCTCCACTTT. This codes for CASGRTGRLGPLHF.

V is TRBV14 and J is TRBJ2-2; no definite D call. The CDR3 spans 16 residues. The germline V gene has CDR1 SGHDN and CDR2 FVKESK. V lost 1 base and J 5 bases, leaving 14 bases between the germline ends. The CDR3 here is CASSQAPWRPTGELFF. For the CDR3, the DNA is TGTGCCAGCAGCCAAGCTCCTTGGAGACCGACCGGGGAGCTGTTTTTT.

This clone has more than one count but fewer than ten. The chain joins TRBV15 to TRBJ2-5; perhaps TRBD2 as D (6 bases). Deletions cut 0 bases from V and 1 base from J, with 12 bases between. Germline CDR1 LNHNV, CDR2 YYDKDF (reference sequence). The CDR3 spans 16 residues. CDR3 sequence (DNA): TGTGCCACCAGCAGAGATCCCGGGACTCCCCAAGAGACCCAGTACTTC. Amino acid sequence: CATSRDPGTPQETQYF.